Sequencing of this T cell receptor (beta chain) was carried out in a study of T cell responses to AZD1222 COVID-19 vaccine. The CDR3 loop spans 13 amino acids. V dropped 3 bases and J dropped 4 bases, with 6 bases sitting between them. Generated by immunoSEQ multiplex PCR, the TCRdb table keeps only in-frame clones and is missing some. Seen here are approximately 50,000 clones, about 90% observed once, and the top ten hold roughly 14%. The TCR comes from an adult in good health. Sequences were derived from peripheral blood, sampled on day 0 of AZD1222 vaccination. V and J are TRBV12-3 or TRBV12-4 and TRBJ1-4; D not certain. The CDR3 DNA reads as TGTGCCAGCAGTTTGGGGTTTAATGAAAAACTGTTTTTT. It codes for CASSLGFNEKLFF.